One TCR beta chain is described in this entry. Libraries were prepared by immunoSEQ multiplex PCR; TCRdb keeps only in-frame clonotypes and omits some of them. The repertoire holds fewer than 250,000 clones, with about 90% as singletons. The data were obtained in a study of blood T cell repertoires in COVID-19. Trimming stripped 3 bases from V and 1 base from J, with 7 bases between. The CDR3 totals 14 residues. In germline, CDR1 is MGHDK, CDR2 SYGVNS. The sequence derives from a woman aged 55-70 years with acute or convalescent COVID-19. Specimen: peripheral blood. The V and J genes are TRBV25-1 and TRBJ2-1; a possible D gene is TRBD1 (6 bases). The CDR3 is CASSDTGSYNEQFF. In nucleotides, the CDR3 is TGTGCCAGCAGTGACACAGGGTCCTACAATGAGCAGTTCTTC.